This T cell receptor beta chain was captured in a study of blood T cell repertoires in COVID-19. Study-level information: The United States, Italy and Spain provided the acute and convalescent COVID-19 samples. Sample material is recorded as cDNA or gDNA derived from T cells, B-cell-depleted T cells, or PBMCs.

Original processing methods: Nucleated cell counts were estimated from reference gene primer amplification. Here immunoSEQ multiplex PCR was the method, and the copy in TCRdb shows in-frame clones only, minus some. The DNA gave D and trimming, while V, J and clone size come from that table. The sample carries just over 60,000 clones, less than 80% recorded once. This TCR derives from a man between 60 and 70 years old with acute or convalescent COVID-19. Specimen: peripheral blood.

CDR3 DNA: TGTGCCAGCAGCGACCGAACAGGGGTTCCTGAAGCTTTCTTT. Amino acid sequence: CASSDRTGVPEAFF. V and J are TRBV7-3 and TRBJ1-1; 7 nucleotides align to TRBD1. The CDR3 consists of 14 residues. CDR1 and CDR2 from the germline V gene are SGHTA and FQGTGA. Trimming took 5 bases from V and 6 from J; bases not matched to a gene: 9.